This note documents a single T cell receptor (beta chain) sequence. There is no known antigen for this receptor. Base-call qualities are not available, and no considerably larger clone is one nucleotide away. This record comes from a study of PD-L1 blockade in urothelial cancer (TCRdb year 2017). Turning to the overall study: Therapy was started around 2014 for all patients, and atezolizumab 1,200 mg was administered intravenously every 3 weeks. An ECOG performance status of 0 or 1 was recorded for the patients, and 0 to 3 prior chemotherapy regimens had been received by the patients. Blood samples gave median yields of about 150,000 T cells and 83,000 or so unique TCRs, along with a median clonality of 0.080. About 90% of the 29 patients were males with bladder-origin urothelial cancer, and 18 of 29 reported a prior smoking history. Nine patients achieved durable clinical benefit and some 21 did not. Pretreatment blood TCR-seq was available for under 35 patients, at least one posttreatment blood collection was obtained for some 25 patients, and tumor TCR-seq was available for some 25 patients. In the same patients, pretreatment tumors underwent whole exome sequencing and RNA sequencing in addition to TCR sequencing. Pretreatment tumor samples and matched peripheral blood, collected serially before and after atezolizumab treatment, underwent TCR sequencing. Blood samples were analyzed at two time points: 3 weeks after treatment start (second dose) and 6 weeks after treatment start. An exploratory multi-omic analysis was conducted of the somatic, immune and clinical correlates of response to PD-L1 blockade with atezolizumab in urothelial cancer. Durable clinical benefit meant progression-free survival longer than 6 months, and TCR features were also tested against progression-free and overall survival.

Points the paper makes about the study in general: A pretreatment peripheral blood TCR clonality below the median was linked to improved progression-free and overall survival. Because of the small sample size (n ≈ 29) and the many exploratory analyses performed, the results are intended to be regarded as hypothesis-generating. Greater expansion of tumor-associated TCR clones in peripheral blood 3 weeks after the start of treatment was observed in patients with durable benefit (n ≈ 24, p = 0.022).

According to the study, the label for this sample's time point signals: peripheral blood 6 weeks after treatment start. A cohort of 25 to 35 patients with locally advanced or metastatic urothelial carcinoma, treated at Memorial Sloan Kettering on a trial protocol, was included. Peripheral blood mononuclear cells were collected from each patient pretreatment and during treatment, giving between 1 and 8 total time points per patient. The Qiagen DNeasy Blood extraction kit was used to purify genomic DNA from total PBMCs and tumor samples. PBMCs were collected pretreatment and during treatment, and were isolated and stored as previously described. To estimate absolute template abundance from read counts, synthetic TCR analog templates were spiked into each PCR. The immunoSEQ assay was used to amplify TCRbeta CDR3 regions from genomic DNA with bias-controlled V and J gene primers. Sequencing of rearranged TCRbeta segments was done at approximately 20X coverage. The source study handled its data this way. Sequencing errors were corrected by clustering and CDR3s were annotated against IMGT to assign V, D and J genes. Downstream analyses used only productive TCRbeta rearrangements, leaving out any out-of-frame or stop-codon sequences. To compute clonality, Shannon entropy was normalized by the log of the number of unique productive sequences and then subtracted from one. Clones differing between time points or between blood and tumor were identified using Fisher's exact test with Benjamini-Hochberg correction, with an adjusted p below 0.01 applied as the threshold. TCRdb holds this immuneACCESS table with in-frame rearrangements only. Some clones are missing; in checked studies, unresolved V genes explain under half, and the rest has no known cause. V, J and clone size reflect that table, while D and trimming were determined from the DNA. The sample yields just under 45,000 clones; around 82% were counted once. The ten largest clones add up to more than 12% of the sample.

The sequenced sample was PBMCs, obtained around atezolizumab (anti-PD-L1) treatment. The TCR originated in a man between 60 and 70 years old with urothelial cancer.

The sequenced DNA: TGTGCCAGCAGTTTTTTGCGGGGCTACACCTTC. This encodes CASSFLRGYTF. The chain joins TRBV28 to TRBJ1-2; confidence is insufficient to name the D gene. The germline V gene provides CDR1 MDHEN and CDR2 SYDVKM. CDR3 length: 11 amino acids, cysteine to phenylalanine. CDR3 DNA only is kept here, 33 bases in frame from base 1. The V end loses 3 bases and the J end loses 8 bases, and a stretch of 7 bases separates them.